Listed here are 8 T cell receptor beta chains from one sample, sequenced in a study of a mutant IDH1 vaccine in newly diagnosed glioma. Time point: week 5, during vaccination. A single vaccine dose contained 300 ug of mutant IDH1 20-mer peptide, and topical imiquimod was used with it. The assay was immunoSEQ multiplex PCR, and TCRdb's table has in-frame clones only and misses some. The data hold roughly 34,000 clones, with roughly four fifths observed a single time. The antigens for these receptors are not known. Sequenced material: PBMCs, taken from a glioma patient whose treatment included an IDH1 peptide vaccine. Source of these receptors: a man aged 50 or older with glioma.

J is TRBJ2-5 and V is TRBV14; D is unresolved. CDR3 length: 11 residues. Trimming cost V 1 base and J 7 bases, with 4 bases left between them. The germline V gene has CDR1 SGHDN and CDR2 FVKESK. Written as DNA, the CDR3 is TGTGCCAGCAGCCAAGGGGCGACCCAGTACTTC. It is translated as CASSQGATQYF.

The DNA of the CDR3 is TGTGCCAGCAGTTTTCAAGGCTACGGCTACACCTTC. The encoded protein is CASSFQGYGYTF. The genes are TRBV28 and TRBJ1-2; D not resolved. The V gene lost 3 bases and the J gene lost 8 bases, with 10 bases spanning the gap. Germline-derived CDR1 and CDR2 are MDHEN and SYDVKM. The CDR3 has 12 residues.

J is TRBJ1-2 and V is TRBV19, with D unclear. This CDR3 contains 11 residues. Trimming removed 5 bases at V and 8 bases at J, with 9 bases between. Germline CDR1 LNHDA, CDR2 SQIVND (reference sequence). CDR3 sequence reads: CASSLGEGYTF. In DNA form, the CDR3 reads TGTGCCAGTAGTCTCGGGGAGGGCTACACCTTC.

The V and J genes are TRBV7-2 and TRBJ1-5; 9 bases agree with TRBD1. In germline, CDR1 is SGHTA, CDR2 FQGNSA. This CDR3 region has 15 residues. V shed 1 base and J 7 bases; nucleotides not matched to a gene: 5. The CDR3 DNA reads as TGTGCCAGCAGCTTAGGCGGACAGGGGCGCCAGCCCCAGCATTTT. As protein: CASSLGGQGRQPQHF.

CDR3 protein: CASSFLAGKTGAQYF. DNA for the CDR3: TGTGCCAGCAGCTTCCTAGCGGGAAAGACTGGGGCCCAGTACTTC. The chain carries TRBV28 and TRBJ2-5; TRBD2 aligns across 9 bases. With V trimmed by 6 bases and J by 9 bases, 14 bases remained unmatched. CDR3 length: 15 residues. Germline CDR1 and CDR2: MDHEN and SYDVKM.

The rearrangement links TRBV4-1 to TRBJ1-5, with D maybe TRBD1 (5 bases). The CDR3 spans 15 residues. V was clipped by 1 base and J by 7 bases, with 14 bases between them. The germline V gene encodes CDR1 MGHRA and CDR2 YSYEKL. This CDR3 is CASSQGDSGHQPQHF. Here the CDR3 DNA reads TGCGCCAGCAGCCAAGGCGACTCAGGGCACCAGCCCCAGCATTTT.

This rearrangement joins TRBV5-1 to TRBJ2-6, with 8 bases aligning to TRBD1. The CDR3 covers 15 residues. V lost 2 bases and J lost 2; bases outside the gene matches: 0. Germline V CDR1 and CDR2: SGHRS, YFSETQ. The CDR3 here is CASSLQGAGANVLTF. In DNA, the CDR3 is TGCGCCAGCAGCTTACAGGGGGCTGGGGCCAACGTCCTGACTTTC.

V and J are TRBV7-9 and TRBJ2-7; a weak D match, TRBD1 (6 bases). The CDR3 runs to 14 residues. V was pared by 4 bases and J by 1 base, with 11 bases between. Germline loops: CDR1 SEHNR, CDR2 FQNEAQ (reference sequence). CDR3 loop: CASSSLTGSYEQYF. The CDR3 DNA follows: TGTGCCAGCAGCTCTCTCACAGGGTCCTACGAGCAGTACTTC.